This T cell receptor (beta chain) was observed in a study of blood T cell repertoires in COVID-19. For the study at large: Acute and convalescent COVID-19 specimens originated in the United States, Italy and Spain. PBMCs, B-cell-depleted T cells, or T cells were the source of the cDNA or gDNA that made up the material.

J gave up 8 bases and V 0 bases, and 4 bases lay outside the gene matches. Per the germline V gene, CDR1 is LGHDT and CDR2 is YNNKEL (reference sequence). The CDR3 is 15 residues long. In the authors' workflow: Using reference gene primer amplification, nucleated cell counts were estimated. Profiling relied on immunoSEQ multiplex PCR, and the TCRdb table lists in-frame clones only, not all of them. The DNA gave D and trimming, while V, J and clone size come from that table. The table shows 200,000 to 250,000 clones, with 70% to 90% occurring only once. This clonotype was obtained from a young man who had recovered from COVID-19. Material for sequencing was peripheral blood. The rearrangement joins TRBV3-1 (or the pseudogene TRBV3-2) to TRBJ1-4; 9 bases agree with TRBD1. CDR3 nucleotide sequence: TGTGCCAGCAGCCAAGACTCGACAGGGGGAGAAAAACTGTTTTTT. Its protein is CASSQDSTGGEKLFF.